The 6 T cell receptor beta chains reported below all come from one sample, sequenced in a study of cytomegalovirus exposure and HLA in healthy donors. The PCR was carried out with 60 Vbeta primers and 13 Jbeta primers. Measured with immunoSEQ multiplex PCR; TCRdb has only the in-frame clones, and not every one. The sample carries a few hundred thousand clones, about 80% recorded once. What was sequenced was PBMCs. The receptor set was obtained from a girl aged 2 to 9 in good health and CMV-seronegative.

Only one count was recorded for this clone. This rearrangement joins TRBV4-1 to TRBJ2-1, with TRBD2 identical over 11 bases. The CDR3 contains 15 residues. J gave up 6 bases and V 2 bases, and 3 bases lay outside the gene matches. CDR1 and CDR2 from the germline V gene are MGHRA and YSYEKL. CDR3 nucleotide sequence: TGCGCCAGCAGCCAACATAGCGGGAGGGCCAATGAGCAGTTCTTC. The encoded protein is CASSQHSGRANEQFF.

J is TRBJ2-7 and V is TRBV5-8, with unresolved D. Germline V lookup: CDR1 SGHTS, CDR2 YDEGEE. V was clipped by 3 bases and J by 10 bases, with 11 bases between them. The CDR3 totals 11 residues. Here the CDR3 reads CASSSELLQYF. CDR3 nucleotide sequence: TGTGCCAGCAGCTCTGAGCTGTTACAGTACTTC.

The chain couples TRBV5-1 to TRBJ2-3; TRBD2 agrees at 13 bases. In germline, CDR1 is SGHRS, CDR2 YFSETQ. J gave up 1 base and V 4 bases, and 9 bases lay outside the gene matches. The CDR3 has 18 amino acids. CDR3 sequence: CASSQGLAGIPRTDTQYF. Here the CDR3 DNA reads TGCGCCAGCAGCCAGGGACTAGCGGGGATTCCTCGCACAGATACGCAGTATTTT.

The V and J genes are TRBV9 and TRBJ2-5; D is undetermined. The germline gives CDR1 SGDLS, CDR2 YYNGEE. The CDR3 sequence is 14 residues long. Trimming pared 4 bases from V and 1 base from J, leaving 11 bases between. The CDR3 DNA reads as TGTGCCAGCAGCCCCCCTTTCAGCCAAGAGACCCAGTACTTC. Protein product: CASSPPFSQETQYF.

This clone was observed a few times. The chain carries TRBV7-2 and TRBJ2-3, with 8 bases that match TRBD2. Germline values: CDR1 SGHTA, CDR2 FQGNSA. J gave up 5 bases and V 5 bases, and 12 bases lay outside the gene matches. The CDR3 contains 16 residues. The CDR3 sequence: CASSPGSGSRVDTQYF. The CDR3 nucleotides read TGTGCCAGCAGCCCCGGGAGCGGGAGTAGGGTAGATACGCAGTATTTT.

This chain joins TRBV11-2 and TRBJ2-3; D not certain. Per the germline V gene, CDR1 is SGHAT and CDR2 is FQNNGV. V was trimmed by 5 bases and J by 0 bases, leaving 9 bases between them. CDR3 length: 14 residues. CDR3 sequence (DNA): TGTGCCAGCAGCATACTAAGGAGCACAGATACGCAGTATTTT. Translating gives CASSILRSTDTQYF.